This note documents a single TCR beta chain sequence. These data are taken from a study of blood T cells in healthy people across ages. Germline lookup yields CDR1 SQVTM and CDR2 ANQGSEA. The CDR3 is 13 residues long. The V end lost 6 bases, the J end lost 4 bases, and 13 bases lay between the germline ends. Primed by a sample-barcoded 5' primer and a J-beta primer mix, a second PCR proceeded for 7 to 11 cycles. MiXCR, applied by TCRdb to the 5' RACE reads, yields one record per CDR3 protein. The sample has hundreds of thousands of distinct CDR3 sequences, about 34% seen once. The clonotype was recovered from an elderly woman in good health. The sample comprised blood. The V call is TRBV29-1, the J call TRBJ2-1; D uncertain. This CDR3 reads CSVHPTVYNEQFF. Here the CDR3 DNA reads TGCAGCGTGCACCCGACGGTGTACAATGAGCAGTTCTTC.